Listed below are T cell receptor beta chains from one sample, sequenced in a study of identical twins. TCRdb used MiXCR to reprocess the 5' RACE reads, holding one entry per CDR3 protein. There are some 630,000 distinct CDR3 sequences in the sample; 7.1% occur only once, and about 1.5% lies in the top ten. This sample also appeared in a second study, on yellow fever vaccine responses in identical twins.

The sequenced material came from PBMCs. The receptors come from a woman aged 18-35 years in good health. The CDR3 runs from the conserved cysteine through the conserved F or W. D genes are given only for firm matches. Size tells how often a clone was seen (once, few, many) or the class of an expanded clone, and some rows leave it out.

j_call d_call v_call clone_size cdr3_nt cdr3_aa
TRBJ2-7 TRBD1 TRBV12-3/TRBV12-4 many TGTGCCAGCAGGCTATCCGGGACAGCTTACGAGCAGTACTTC CASRLSGTAYEQYF
TRBJ2-4 NA TRBV3-1 few TGTGCCAGCAGCCACTGGGGCGGAGGGGCCAAAAACATTCAGTACTTC CASSHWGGGAKNIQYF
TRBJ2-1 TRBD1 TRBV10-3 NA TGTGCCATCATGAGTCCGGGACAGGACTACAATGAGCAGTTCTTC CAIMSPGQDYNEQFF
TRBJ2-7 TRBD2 TRBV5-1 NA TGCGCCAGCAGCTTAACTAGCGGGAGTCTATACGAGCAGTACTTC CASSLTSGSLYEQYF
TRBJ1-5 NA TRBV3-1 many TGTGCCAGCAGCCAAAGTTACAGCGCCGGTAGTCAGCCCCAGCATTTT CASSQSYSAGSQPQHF
TRBJ2-3 TRBD2 TRBV7-6 few TGTGCCAGCAGCCCAAGAGGGAGGGGACTAGCGTGGGGGAGCACAGATACGCAGTATTTT CASSPRGRGLAWGSTDTQYF
TRBJ2-2 NA TRBV5-5 NA TGTGCCAGCAGCTTGGCACCAGTCGACGGGACCGGGGAGCTGTTTTTT CASSLAPVDGTGELFF
TRBJ2-5 TRBD1 TRBV12-3/TRBV12-4 many TGTGCCAGCACCAAATTAGGGGGACAGGGAGGAAAAGAGACCCAGTACTTC CASTKLGGQGGKETQYF
TRBJ2-7 NA TRBV29-1 many TGCAGCGTCGGGATAGAACGAGCCTACGAGCAGTACTTC CSVGIERAYEQYF
TRBJ2-3 TRBD2 TRBV10-3 few TGTGCCATCAGTGAGTCGGGTAGCGGGAACCCCACAGATACGCAGTATTTT CAISESGSGNPTDTQYF